The clone carrying this TCR beta chain was detected a few times. Its target is unknown. The sample originates from a study of blood T cells in healthy people across ages. Study-wide points: Older age went with lower TCR beta diversity per million T cells, in a roughly linear way.

The second PCR ran about 6 to 11 cycles with a sample-barcoded 5' primer and J-beta primers. TCRdb recomputed calls from the 5' RACE reads with MiXCR, one row per CDR3 protein. The repertoire holds roughly 1.7 million distinct CDR3 sequences, with around 36% as singletons. The CDR3 length is 14 residues. Germline-derived CDR1 and CDR2 are DFQATT and SNEGSKA (reference sequence). V was trimmed by 3 bases and J by 5 bases, leaving 16 bases between them. This chain links TRBV20-1 with TRBJ1-1; a weak D match, TRBD1 (5 bases). This clonotype originated in a woman aged 25 to 39 in good health. Sequences were obtained from blood. The CDR3: CSASWGRWRTEAFF. CDR3 DNA: TGCAGTGCTAGTTGGGGACGCTGGCGGACTGAAGCTTTCTTT.